This T cell receptor beta chain emerged from a study of T cells after yellow fever vaccination. Comment on this clonotype: Antigen unknown.

From the 5' RACE reads, TCRdb called clonotypes with MiXCR, one entry per CDR3 protein. This table holds about 260,000 distinct CDR3 sequences, approximately 13% found once. Findings of the study overall: Post-booster repertoires contained most primary-vaccination clones again (roughly 95% CD4, roughly 90% CD8).

V was shortened by 5 bases and J by 12 bases, with 14 bases between the two germline ends. The length of the CDR3 is 12 residues. The germline V gene encodes CDR1 LNHDA and CDR2 SQIVND (reference sequence). This receptor was taken from a man aged 25-45 years who received the YFV17D yellow fever vaccine. The sequenced sample was CD4+ T cells sorted from PBMCs, obtained 45 days after the yellow fever booster vaccination. The V call is TRBV19, the J call TRBJ2-1; tentatively, D is TRBD1 (7 bases). The CDR3 coding sequence is TGTGCCAGTAGTCTCTCAGGGGGGTGGCAGTTCTTC. Translating it yields CASSLSGGWQFF.